These 16 T cell receptor beta chains were sequenced from one sample in a study of T cells in Graves' hyperthyroidism and ophthalmopathy. RNA transcripts provided the source from which TCR beta CDR3 regions were amplified. A first-round RT-PCR of the TCR CDR3 used the HTBI primer set. From the multiplex PCR reads, TCRdb called clonotypes with MiXCR, one entry per CDR3 protein. The sample yields roughly 500,000 distinct CDR3 sequences, around 24% seen once. Material for sequencing was blood. The receptors here all came from a woman aged 25 to 39 with Graves' ophthalmopathy.

In this sample, this clonotype turned up a few times. The chain carries TRBV20-1 and TRBJ1-2, with 7 bases that match TRBD1. This CDR3 has 12 residues. Losses at the gene ends were 6 bases for V and 4 bases for J; bases not matched to a gene: 5. Germline lookup yields CDR1 DFQATT and CDR2 SNEGSKA (reference sequence). The CDR3 region has the DNA TGCAGTGCGTATGGACAGGCCTATGGCTACACCTTC. It yields the protein CSAYGQAYGYTF.

This clonotype was detected only a few times. This sequence joins TRBV6-4 and TRBJ1-2; TRBD1 aligns across 12 bases. The CDR3 covers 17 residues. J was trimmed by 4 bases and V by 2 bases; bases with no gene match: 8. Looked up from germline, CDR1 is MRHNA and CDR2 is SNTAGT. The CDR3 sequence is CASSDEGTGGAFYGYTF. The CDR3 DNA is TGTGCCAGCAGTGACGAAGGGACAGGGGGCGCGTTCTATGGCTACACCTTC.

The chain links TRBV6-1 to TRBJ1-2; TRBD1 matches 10 bases. Germline CDR1 MNHNS, CDR2 SASEGT. With V trimmed by 7 bases and J by 3 bases, 5 bases remained unmatched. The CDR3 loop spans 14 amino acids. The CDR3 DNA reads as TGTGCCAGCATCCTCGGGACAGGGGACTATGGCTACACCTTC. Its protein product is CASILGTGDYGYTF.

The chain combines TRBV27 with TRBJ1-6; D call uncertain. Between the trimmed V and J ends, which lost 5 bases and 7 bases, there was a span of 12 bases. The CDR3 totals 14 residues. Per the germline V gene, CDR1 is MNHEY and CDR2 is SMNVEV (reference sequence). The CDR3 coding sequence is TGTGCCAGCAGTGCCACGGGCGGGAATTCACCCCTCCACTTT. It yields the protein CASSATGGNSPLHF.

This chain uses TRBV7-9 with TRBJ1-2, with D tentatively TRBD1 (6 bases). Germline V CDR1 and CDR2: SEHNR, FQNEAQ (reference sequence). The CDR3 loop spans 13 amino acids. Trimming removed 1 base at V and 6 bases at J, with 9 bases between. CDR3 in amino acids: CASSLGTVHGYTF. CDR3 in DNA: TGTGCCAGCAGCTTAGGGACAGTACATGGCTACACCTTC.

This clonotype showed up many times. The CDR3: CASSLAGQGYPEQYF. In nucleotides, the CDR3 is TGTGCCAGCAGCTTAGCTGGACAGGGGTACCCCGAGCAGTACTTC. V and J are TRBV7-9 and TRBJ2-7; 9 positions agree with TRBD1. The CDR3 is 15 amino acids. V was clipped by 0 bases and J by 6 bases; unmatched bases: 6. Looked up from germline, CDR1 is SEHNR and CDR2 is FQNEAQ (reference sequence).

CDR3 protein: CASRNLGEGYTF. CDR3 bases: TGTGCCAGCAGGAACTTAGGGGAAGGCTACACCTTC. V usage is TRBV6-1 and J usage is TRBJ1-2; a possible D gene is TRBD1 (5 bases). V was cut by 6 bases and J by 8 bases, with 13 bases left in between. The CDR3 has 12 amino acids. Germline values: CDR1 MNHNS, CDR2 SASEGT.

This clonotype has a count of ten or more. The chain links TRBV6-5 to TRBJ1-4; D gene uncertain. There are 12 residues in the CDR3. V lost 3 bases, J lost 6 bases, and 5 bases lay in between. Germline loops: CDR1 MNHEY, CDR2 SVGAGI. CDR3 protein: CASSYRDEKLFF. Written as DNA, the CDR3 is TGTGCCAGCAGTTATAGGGATGAAAAACTGTTTTTT.

For the CDR3, the DNA is TGCGCCAGCAGCCGCTCTAACCGATCAGGGGTCCTAACTGAAGCTTTCTTT. It translates to CASSRSNRSGVLTEAFF. V usage is TRBV5-1 and J usage is TRBJ1-1, with D perhaps matching TRBD1 (6 bases). CDR1 is SGHRS and CDR2 is YFSETQ in the germline V gene. The V end lost 4 bases, the J end lost 5 bases, and 24 bases lay between the germline ends. CDR3 size: 17 residues.

V and J are TRBV7-9 and TRBJ2-5; D may be TRBD2 (5 bases). V lost 2 bases and J lost 5, with 15 bases in between. The CDR3 totals 15 residues. CDR1 is SEHNR and CDR2 is FQNEAQ in the germline V gene (reference sequence). CDR3 bases: TGTGCCAGCAGCTTATTGTCTAGCCGACGGGAGACCCAGTACTTC. Translating it yields CASSLLSSRRETQYF.

This clonotype was found many times. This chain joins TRBV4-2 and TRBJ2-5, with TRBD1 matching over 7 bases. Looked up from germline, CDR1 is LGHNA and CDR2 is YNFKEQ. CDR3 length: 14 residues. V lost 4 bases and J lost 3; bases outside the gene matches: 5. The CDR3 coding sequence is TGTGCCAGCAGCCGAACAGGGGCGGAAGAGACCCAGTACTTC. It yields the protein CASSRTGAEETQYF.

This clonotype was counted at least ten times. The chain recombines TRBV6-5 with TRBJ2-5, with a tentative D call TRBD2 (6 bases). V was cut by 10 bases and J by 0 bases, with 15 bases left in between. This CDR3 region has 14 residues. From germline, CDR1 is MNHEY and CDR2 SVGAGI. CDR3 DNA: TGTGCCACCGGACCGGAGGGTAACCAAGAGACCCAGTACTTC. This translates into CATGPEGNQETQYF.

This sequence joins TRBV12-3 or TRBV12-4 and TRBJ2-2; no firm D call. V lost 3 bases, J lost 6 bases, and 5 bases lay in between. CDR3 length equals 12 residues. The CDR3 here is CASSFIAGELFF. CDR3 DNA: TGTGCCAGCAGTTTTATTGCCGGGGAGCTGTTTTTT.

The sample holds a few counts of this clonotype. V is TRBV9 and J is TRBJ1-6; 7 positions match TRBD1. The CDR3 is 15 amino acids. Germline lookup yields CDR1 SGDLS and CDR2 YYNGEE. After removal of 1 base from V and 9 bases from J, the junction contained 7 bases not matched to a gene. The CDR3: CASSVYQGGGSPLHF. The CDR3 coding sequence is TGTGCCAGCAGCGTATATCAGGGGGGAGGTTCACCCCTCCACTTT.

This clonotype has at least ten counts. J is TRBJ1-2 and V is TRBV25-1; 10 bases agree with TRBD1. Germline CDR1 and CDR2: MGHDK and SYGVNS. After removal of 6 bases from V and 0 bases from J, the junction contained 4 bases not matched to a gene. The length of the CDR3 is 15 residues. CDR3: CASSGGQGANYGYTF. Written as DNA, the CDR3 is TGTGCCAGCAGCGGCGGACAGGGGGCTAACTATGGCTACACCTTC.

This chain uses TRBV29-1 with TRBJ2-7; 7 bases are shared with TRBD1. Looked up from germline, CDR1 is SQVTM and CDR2 is ANQGSEA. The CDR3 has 12 residues. The V gene end was trimmed by 1 base and the J gene end by 7 bases; junction bases not matched to a gene: 4. CDR3 sequence: CSVEGSGGEQYF. In DNA, the CDR3 is TGCAGCGTTGAAGGGTCAGGGGGAGAGCAGTACTTC.